The entry below describes one T cell receptor beta chain. Its antigen remains undetermined. No base-level quality is on record; no much larger clone is a single base apart. Donors were healthy HIV-negative adults with no recently reported acute infections or vaccinations. Every donor was a Caucasian adult residing in Nashville, Tennessee, USA. CD4+ T cells were enriched by magnetic negative selection, after which naive cells were positively selected on CD45RA and the negative fraction was taken as the memory subset. Blood was obtained by leukapheresis, after which PBMCs were separated by Ficoll-Histopaque density gradient centrifugation and cryopreserved in liquid nitrogen vapor phase. Analytical flow cytometry was used to check the purity and quantity of every magnetically sorted T cell population. From each sorted fraction, genomic DNA was isolated and quantified by UV absorbance on a Nanodrop 2000c.

The data stem from a study of shared clonotypes between healthy human individuals (TCRdb year 2020). Background for the entire study: A couple of women and a few men aged 18 to 49 years were included in the cohort. To increase sequencing depth and limit assay-specific biases, different laboratories used diverse techniques to prepare libraries and sequence TCR repertoires. Between about 0.8 and 9.5 billion PBMCs per donor were obtained by leukapheresis. For each donor, three plates each were used for CD4 naive and CD4 memory, two plates were used for CD8 naive, and one plate was used for CD8 memory. To estimate repertoire size and how much clonotype sharing occurs between individuals, the study deeply sequenced the blood TCR repertoires of five healthy adults.

Beyond this particular receptor, the publication reports: Across a few donors, approximately 4.9% of naive CD4, approximately 3.6% of naive CD8, around 2.1% of memory CD4, and approximately 0.42% of memory CD8 clonotypes were shared. Even with the large sequencing depth, rarefaction of the sorted-subset datasets indicated that sequencing was incomplete. Sampling was restricted to blood, and TCR repertoires in tissues likely differ from the TCR repertoires found in blood. Because the study included only a small number of donors, the genetic and exposure-history diversity represented was limited. Larger estimated clonotype richness was generally found for naive subsets than for memory subsets. Pairwise subsampling led to the expectation that sequencing depth would affect the degree of clonotype sharing among donors. Compared with non-shared clonotypes, the clonotypes found in all four sorted-subset donors had higher generation probabilities.

CDR1 and CDR2 were assigned from the germline V gene as SGHRS and YFSETQ. The CDR3 measures 15 amino acids from cysteine to phenylalanine. CDR3 DNA only is kept here, 45 bases in frame from base 1. Ends trimmed: V by 0 bases, J by 8 bases; bases unmatched to a gene: 10. Using the deep immunoSEQ assay, TCR CDR3 regions were amplified from genomic DNA by multiplex PCR. Extracted genomic DNA from each cell subset was spread evenly across all wells of several immunoSEQ 96-well plates, with each plate serving as a replicate. For sorted subsets, roughly 200 ng genomic DNA, equal to about 30,000 T cell genomes, was loaded into each replicate PCR. Purified libraries were quantified with a Qubit 3.0 fluorometer, sized on a Bioanalyzer 2100, and re-quantified with the KAPA Library Quantification kit. Every immunoSEQ 96-well plate was sequenced on a separate single-read 150-cycle Illumina NextSeq 550 flow cell. Per the original workflow: Because the immunoSEQ output held only junctional sequences and lacked quality scores, the filtering could not match the filtering applied to full-length reads. To assign V/J genes and CDR3, sequences were annotated against IMGT germline references using PyIR, a Python wrapper for IgBLAST v1.9. Reads with weak V/J assignments (E-value above 1e-6), missing CDR3, stop codons, out-of-frame junctions, or ambiguous translated residues were removed. V3J clonotypes were defined by identical inferred V gene, J gene, and CDR3 amino acid sequence. Percentage overlap between repertoires was calculated by dividing the number of shared unique clonotypes by the size of the smaller repertoire. Repertoire richness was assessed with RTK rarefaction, the Chao1 estimator, and Recon v2.1 estimates of unobserved clonotypes. Generation probabilities for all TCRbeta clonotypes obtained by the gDNA method from several donors were computed using OLGA. Held by TCRdb, this immuneACCESS table contains in-frame sequences only and omits some clones. Under half of the omission traces to an unresolved V gene where checked; the cause of the rest is unknown. V, J and clone size reflect that table, while D and trimming were determined from the DNA. The sample profile shows over a million clones; about 75% of them were found once. The ten largest clones represent less than 1.5% of the sample.

Sequencing used memory CD4+ T cells sorted from blood. The label giving this sample's cell subset or site can be read as: CD45RA-negative fraction. The V and J segments used are TRBV5-1 and TRBJ1-2, and 7 bases in between align with TRBD1. This receptor was identified in a man aged 18 to 29 in good health. The DNA sequence is as follows: TGCGCCAGCAGCTTGGAGGGACAGATCTCGGGGGGCTACACCTTC. Its amino acids are CASSLEGQISGGYTF.